Listed below are T cell receptor beta chains from one sample, sequenced in a study of T cells in Graves' hyperthyroidism and ophthalmopathy. TCRdb re-called the multiplex PCR reads with MiXCR, one entry per CDR3 protein. Of roughly 380,000 distinct CDR3 sequences detected, about 14% appear once; the ten largest clones hold around 10%. Sample: blood. The receptors shown here come from a woman aged 60-75 years with Graves' hyperthyroidism. Both conserved end residues are part of each CDR3. A D gene is named only where the DNA matches it firmly.

D: TRBD2
V: TRBV27
J: TRBJ2-1
CDR3: CASGASGNNEQFF

D: NA
V: TRBV5-4
J: TRBJ2-7
CDR3: CASSLDWAFEQYF

D: NA
V: TRBV6-1
J: TRBJ2-1
CDR3: CASRNSISSYNEQFF

D: NA
V: TRBV7-6
J: TRBJ2-7
CDR3: CASSVGLFRGMSHEQYF

D: TRBD1
V: TRBV11-3
J: TRBJ2-1
CDR3: CASSIDRGSSYNEQFF

D: NA
V: TRBV5-5
J: TRBJ1-1
CDR3: CASSLAGGRGTEAFF

D: NA
V: TRBV5-1
J: TRBJ2-6
CDR3: CASSLVGLSGANVLTF

D: NA
V: TRBV6-1
J: TRBJ1-5
CDR3: CASSDRETNQPQHF

D: NA
V: TRBV7-9
J: TRBJ2-3
CDR3: CASSSHSTHGEYF

D: TRBD1
V: TRBV18
J: TRBJ2-1
CDR3: CASSPQQGVYNEQFF

D: TRBD1
V: TRBV5-1
J: TRBJ1-6
CDR3: CASSFGQAYNSPLHF

D: NA
V: TRBV4-1
J: TRBJ2-7
CDR3: CASSGQGNEQYF

D: TRBD1
V: TRBV12-3/TRBV12-4
J: TRBJ2-5
CDR3: CASSLGGTGGRETQYF

D: NA
V: TRBV3-1
J: TRBJ2-2
CDR3: CASSPKGETGELFF

D: NA
V: TRBV29-1
J: TRBJ2-7
CDR3: CSVEELGFSYEQYF

D: TRBD2
V: TRBV20-1
J: TRBJ2-7
CDR3: CSATKGLAGTYEQYF

D: NA
V: TRBV6-1
J: TRBJ2-2
CDR3: CASIQRTGELFF

D: TRBD1
V: TRBV10-3
J: TRBJ1-4
CDR3: CASTGQPNEKLFF

D: TRBD1
V: TRBV5-5
J: TRBJ1-1
CDR3: CASSPSTGGAFF

D: NA
V: TRBV7-9
J: TRBJ2-7
CDR3: CASSLGRGTYEQYF

D: NA
V: TRBV20-1
J: TRBJ2-1
CDR3: CSARDQVRRQFF

D: NA
V: TRBV7-3
J: TRBJ2-1
CDR3: CASSSGHGGDEQFF

D: NA
V: TRBV6-1
J: TRBJ2-7
CDR3: CASSERDWAYEQYF

D: NA
V: TRBV20-1
J: TRBJ2-7
CDR3: CSAQPSGASLYEQYF

D: NA
V: TRBV7-2
J: TRBJ2-4
CDR3: CASSLSTTEILAKNIQYF

D: NA
V: TRBV3-1
J: TRBJ2-7
CDR3: CASSLLGGRGSYEQYF

D: NA
V: TRBV24-1
J: TRBJ2-1
CDR3: CATSGPLAQQFF

D: TRBD2
V: TRBV29-1
J: TRBJ2-1
CDR3: CSARLAGYNEQFF

D: NA
V: TRBV3-1
J: TRBJ2-5
CDR3: CASSQDWTQYF

D: NA
V: TRBV24-1
J: TRBJ1-2
CDR3: CATSDRRGTGYTF

D: NA
V: TRBV20-1
J: TRBJ1-4
CDR3: CSARVLLQGRGEKLFF

D: NA
V: TRBV11-3
J: TRBJ1-6
CDR3: CASSSGEAYNSPLHF